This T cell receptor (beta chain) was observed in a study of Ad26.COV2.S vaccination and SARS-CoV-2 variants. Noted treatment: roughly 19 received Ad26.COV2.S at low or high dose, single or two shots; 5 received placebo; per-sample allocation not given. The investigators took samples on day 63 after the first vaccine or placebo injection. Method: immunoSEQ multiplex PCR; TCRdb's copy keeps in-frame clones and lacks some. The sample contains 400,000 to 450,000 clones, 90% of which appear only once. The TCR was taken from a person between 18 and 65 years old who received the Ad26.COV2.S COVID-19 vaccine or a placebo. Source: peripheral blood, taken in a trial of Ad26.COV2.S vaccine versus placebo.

The CDR3 reads CASSLQGTGQSYEQYF. CDR3 bases: TGCGCCAGCAGCCTACAAGGGACAGGCCAATCCTACGAGCAGTACTTC. The chain carries TRBV5-1 and TRBJ2-7, with 8 bases matching TRBD1. The CDR3 has 16 amino acids. The V gene end was trimmed by 4 bases and the J gene end by 1 base; junction bases not matched to a gene: 10. In germline, CDR1 is SGHRS, CDR2 YFSETQ.